These 9 T cell receptor beta chains share one sample of origin, sequenced in a study of T cell repertoires in aging, cancer and after chemotherapy. TRB rearrangements spanning V, D and J were amplified using mixed TRB-A/B primers. TCRdb re-derived calls from the multiplex PCR reads in MiXCR, one entry per CDR3 protein. The table records approximately 5,000 distinct CDR3 sequences, less than 75% of them present only once. Peripheral blood genomic DNA, not sorted cells or RNA, was the template. The specimen was blood. The receptors were gathered from a human donor with a solid tumor.

This clonotype was detected a few times. The chain links TRBV15 to TRBJ2-6, with D unclear. From germline, CDR1 is LNHNV and CDR2 YYDKDF (reference sequence). This CDR3 is built from 15 residues. V lost 1 base and J 1 base, leaving 5 bases between the germline ends. The CDR3 reads CATSRVESGANVLTF. The CDR3 DNA reads as TGTGCCACCAGCAGAGTGGAGTCTGGGGCCAACGTCCTGACTTTC.

The chain recombines TRBV20-1 with TRBJ1-1, with 7 bases fitting TRBD1. Germline values: CDR1 DFQATT, CDR2 SNEGSKA (reference sequence). J gave up 1 base and V 7 bases, and 3 bases lay outside the gene matches. The CDR3 totals 12 residues. In DNA, the CDR3 is TGCAGTGTCCGACAGGGGAACACTGAAGCTTTCTTT. This gives the protein CSVRQGNTEAFF.

This chain links TRBV5-6 with TRBJ1-4, with 8 bases fitting TRBD1. Trimming took 4 bases from V and 4 from J; bases not matched to a gene: 6. The CDR3 consists of 15 residues. CDR1 is SGHDT and CDR2 is YYEEEE in the germline V gene. The CDR3 DNA sequence: TGTGCCAGCAGCCTAAGGACAGGGCATAATGAAAAACTGTTTTTT. Protein: CASSLRTGHNEKLFF.

The chain carries TRBV6-1 and TRBJ1-1; TRBD1 agrees at 7 bases. There are 15 residues in the CDR3. V was pared by 1 base and J by 5 bases, with 7 bases of the junction left unmatched. CDR1 and CDR2 (germline): MNHNS, SASEGT. CDR3 sequence: CASSEGIPGQTEAFF. The CDR3 DNA is TGTGCCAGCAGTGAAGGCATCCCGGGACAGACTGAAGCTTTCTTT.

On this clonotype: Mismatch with germline at one junction end may stem from a read error. V usage is TRBV5-1 and J usage is TRBJ2-3, with TRBD2 matching over 8 bases. CDR3 length equals 16 residues. The germline CDR1 and CDR2 sequences are SGHRS and YFSETQ. The CDR3 region has the DNA TGTGCCAGCAGTCCCATCGGAGCGGGGGGCACAGATACGCAGTATTTT. Protein product: CASSPIGAGGTDTQYF.

The V and J genes are TRBV19 and TRBJ1-2; TRBD1 agrees at 7 bases. V gave up 2 bases and J gave up 8 bases; unmatched junction bases: 5. The CDR3 consists of 13 residues. Germline loops: CDR1 LNHDA, CDR2 SQIVND (reference sequence). This chain's CDR3 is CASSIRQGGGYTF. CDR3 nucleotides: TGTGCCAGTAGTATAAGACAGGGTGGCGGCTACACCTTC.

Concerning this clonotype: At one of its ends the junction is not consistent with the germline gene, which may arise from a read error. The CDR3 reads CASSSGGNGELFF. CDR3 coding DNA: TGTGCTAGCAGCTCCGGGGGGAACGGGGAGCTGTTTTTT. The chain couples TRBV7-7 to TRBJ2-2, with 7 bases lining up with TRBD2. CDR1 SSHAT and CDR2 FNYEAQ come from the germline V gene (reference sequence). The CDR3 is 13 residues long.

This chain joins TRBV12-3 or TRBV12-4 and TRBJ2-3, with D possibly matching TRBD2 (5 bases). This CDR3 has 12 residues. Trimming removed 8 bases from V and 5 bases from J, with 11 bases in between. The CDR3 loop is CASGTAVDTQYF. The CDR3 nucleotides read TGTGCCAGCGGCACAGCGGTAGATACGCAGTATTTT.

This chain connects TRBV19 to TRBJ1-2; D may be TRBD1 (6 bases). There are 14 residues in the CDR3. CDR1 and CDR2 from the germline V gene are LNHDA and SQIVND (reference sequence). The V end was cut by 4 bases, the J end by 2 bases, with 11 bases between. The CDR3 sequence: CASSTHRANYGYTF. CDR3 in DNA: TGTGCCAGTAGTACGCACAGGGCCAACTATGGCTACACCTTC.